Following are 30 T cell receptor beta chains from one sample sequenced in a study of blood T cell repertoires in COVID-19. Assay: immunoSEQ multiplex PCR; the TCRdb copy retains only in-frame clones and omits some. The sample holds a few hundred thousand clones, less than 90% seen once. The sample taken for sequencing was PBMCs or T cells enriched from blood (not recorded which). These receptors originate from a woman in her fifties or sixties who had recovered from COVID-19.

This chain joins TRBV9 and TRBJ1-1; TRBD1 aligns across 10 bases. Germline V CDR1 and CDR2: SGDLS, YYNGEE. This CDR3 comprises 12 residues. V dropped 4 bases and J dropped 14; count of bases not matched to a gene: 8. The chain's CDR3 is CASSLEGQGSFF. The CDR3 coding sequence is TGTGCCAGCAGCTTAGAGGGACAGGGGAGCTTCTTT.

CDR3 DNA: TGTGCCAGCAGTCCCAGACAGGGAGGCAGCAATCAGCCCCAGCATTTT. It translates to CASSPRQGGSNQPQHF. The genes are TRBV6-2 or TRBV6-3 and TRBJ1-5; 7 bases match TRBD1. The CDR3 loop spans 16 amino acids. The trim removed 5 bases at V and 1 base at J, leaving 8 bases unmatched. Germline V gene data show CDR1 as MNHEY and CDR2 as SVGEGT.

The table lists this clone with a count of one. The chain joins TRBV19 to TRBJ1-2; D is perhaps TRBD1 (5 bases). The CDR3 extends over 15 amino acids. V was trimmed by 7 bases and J by 4 bases, leaving 19 bases between them. Germline V lookup: CDR1 LNHDA, CDR2 SQIVND (reference sequence). DNA of the CDR3: TGTGCCAGTACGGCAGGGTCTTTGGTAATCTATGGCTACACCTTC. Encoded protein: CASTAGSLVIYGYTF.

This clone was recorded only once. This chain links TRBV3-1 (or the pseudogene TRBV3-2) with TRBJ2-7; D might be TRBD2 (6 bases). This CDR3 comprises 14 residues. The V end lost 3 bases, the J end lost 4 bases, and 13 bases lay between the germline ends. The germline gives CDR1 LGHDT, CDR2 YNNKEL (reference sequence). CDR3 bases: TGTGCCAGCAGCCAGGGCCGGGGGATGTACGAGCAGTACTTC. Amino acids: CASSQGRGMYEQYF.

This chain uses TRBV12-3 or TRBV12-4 with TRBJ1-5; D is ambiguous. Trimming removed 1 base at V and 11 bases at J, with 12 bases between. CDR3 length: 13 amino acids. The CDR3 DNA is TGTGCCAGCAGTTTAGATTCTTGGGCGACCCAGCATTTT. Protein: CASSLDSWATQHF.

The chain recombines TRBV4-3 with TRBJ2-1; 11 bases line up with TRBD2. Trimming took 0 bases from V and 10 from J; bases not matched to a gene: 8. CDR1 LGHNA and CDR2 YSLEER come from the germline V gene. The CDR3 spans 16 residues. CDR3 in DNA: TGCGCCAGCAGCCAAGATCCTAGCGGGGGGCTGGGCGAGCAGTTCTTC. Its protein is CASSQDPSGGLGEQFF.

The rearrangement links TRBV3-1 (or the pseudogene TRBV3-2) to TRBJ1-1, with D perhaps matching TRBD1 (6 bases). V was trimmed by 2 bases and J by 5 bases, leaving 12 bases between them. This CDR3 is 14 amino acids long. CDR1 and CDR2 from the germline V gene are LGHDT and YNNKEL (reference sequence). The CDR3: CASSQTGSKTEAFF. In DNA form, the CDR3 reads TGTGCCAGCAGCCAAACAGGGAGTAAGACTGAAGCTTTCTTT.

This clone was counted a single time. The gene calls are TRBV6-2 or TRBV6-3 and TRBJ1-5; D not resolved. CDR1 is MNHEY, CDR2 SVGEGT, per germline. The CDR3 loop spans 13 amino acids. V lost 4 bases and J 1 base, leaving 5 bases between the germline ends. The CDR3 nucleotides are TGTGCCAGCAGTTTTCAAAGCAATCAGCCCCAGCATTTT. It translates to CASSFQSNQPQHF.

The chain couples TRBV18 to TRBJ1-4, with D perhaps matching TRBD1 (5 bases). The V end was cut by 3 bases, the J end by 6 bases, with 8 bases between. The V gene's germline CDR1 is KGHSH and CDR2 LQKENI. The CDR3 is 13 residues long. This chain's CDR3 is CASSPGGDEKLFF. CDR3 sequence (DNA): TGTGCCAGCTCACCGGGAGGGGATGAAAAACTGTTTTTT.

The chain has TRBV28 and TRBJ2-5; 8 bases agree with TRBD1. V shed 7 bases, J shed 5 bases, and the junction held 15 bases outside the gene matches. The CDR3 totals 16 residues. The germline V gene has CDR1 MDHEN and CDR2 SYDVKM. The CDR3 spells CASTQTPSTGAETQYF. In nucleotides, the CDR3 is TGTGCCAGCACCCAAACCCCCTCGACAGGGGCGGAGACCCAGTACTTC.

V gene TRBV7-9 combines with J gene TRBJ1-2; tentatively, D is TRBD1 (5 bases). This CDR3 has 13 residues. The V gene's germline CDR1 is SEHNR and CDR2 FQNEAQ (reference sequence). V was clipped by 1 base and J by 7 bases, with 10 bases between them. DNA of the CDR3: TGTGCCAGCAGCTTAGAGGGGAAAGGTGGCTACACCTTC. It is translated as CASSLEGKGGYTF. Using reference TRBV7-9 and TRBJ1-2 for the parts outside the CDR3, the full variable domain is DTGVSQNPRHKITKRGQNVTFRCDPISEHNRLYWYRQTLGQGPEFLTYFQNEAQLEKSRLLSDRFSAERPKGSFSTLEIQRTEQGDSAMYLCASSLEGKGGYTFGSGTRLTVV.

This clone has just a few counts. The J gene is TRBJ2-1, the V gene TRBV9; D is ambiguous. The CDR3 is made up of 13 amino acids. Germline V gene sequence: CDR1 SGDLS, CDR2 YYNGEE. V gave up 3 bases and J gave up 14 bases, with 18 bases separating them. The CDR3 region has the DNA TGTGCCAGCAGCGCCCAAGACACCTCCGACGAGTTCTTC. Translation: CASSAQDTSDEFF.

The chain links TRBV29-1 to TRBJ2-7; 9 bases fit TRBD1. The J segment lost 2 bases and the V segment lost 3 bases, leaving 11 bases of the junction unmatched. There are 16 residues in the CDR3. In germline, CDR1 is SQVTM, CDR2 ANQGSEA. The CDR3 protein is CSVDVGAGTGTYEQYF. The CDR3 coding sequence is TGCAGCGTTGACGTGGGAGCCGGGACAGGGACCTACGAGCAGTACTTC.

The J gene is TRBJ2-2, the V gene TRBV7-9; possibly TRBD2 for D (5 bases). The CDR3 is made up of 15 amino acids. Germline V gene data show CDR1 as SEHNR and CDR2 as FQNEAQ (reference sequence). V was cut by 5 bases and J by 7 bases, with 17 bases left in between. CDR3 in amino acids: CASSVGPLGGGELFF. The DNA for the CDR3 is TGTGCCAGCAGCGTAGGCCCCCTCGGAGGCGGGGAGCTGTTTTTT.

J is TRBJ1-6 and V is TRBV7-8, with 7 bases that match TRBD1. V lost 2 bases to trimming and J lost 7 bases; unmatched junction nucleotides: 2. This CDR3 has 14 amino acids. The germline V gene encodes CDR1 SGHVS and CDR2 FQNEAQ. CDR3 in amino acids: CASSLRDSNSPLHF. DNA for the CDR3: TGTGCCAGCAGCTTAAGGGACAGCAATTCACCCCTCCACTTT.

The V call is TRBV18, the J call TRBJ2-7; a weak D match, TRBD2 (6 bases). The germline gives CDR1 KGHSH, CDR2 LQKENI. The length of the CDR3 is 15 residues. V was pared by 3 bases and J by 0 bases, with 12 bases between. The CDR3 bases are TGTGCCAGCTCACCGGAGTTCGGGAGCTCCTACGAGCAGTACTTC. It is translated as CASSPEFGSSYEQYF.

The V and J genes are TRBV6-5 and TRBJ1-1; D is unclear. V was pared by 0 bases and J by 6 bases, with 11 bases between. The length of the CDR3 is 14 residues. Germline loops: CDR1 MNHEY, CDR2 SVGAGI. CDR3 coding DNA: TGTGCCAGCAGTTACTCGGAGAGGTTCGCTGAAGCTTTCTTT. Its protein is CASSYSERFAEAFF.

There are a few counts of this clone. The chain has TRBV9 and TRBJ2-2; the D gene is possibly TRBD2 (7 bases). Trimming took 4 bases from V and 4 from J, leaving 17 bases between them. This CDR3 is 16 amino acids long. CDR1 and CDR2 from the germline V gene are SGDLS and YYNGEE. The CDR3, as DNA: TGTGCCAGCAGCCTGATCGGGGGGCCTGGCACCGGGGAGCTGTTTTTT. Amino acid sequence: CASSLIGGPGTGELFF.

The rearrangement joins TRBV7-2 to TRBJ1-2; no firm D call. CDR1 SGHTA and CDR2 FQGNSA come from the germline V gene. The CDR3 runs 14 residues. V was pared by 0 bases and J by 11 bases, with 16 bases between. CDR3 nucleotides: TGTGCCAGCAGCTTAGCGCCCCCCCAGAGGAATTACACCTTC. Translating it yields CASSLAPPQRNYTF.

The chain combines TRBV10-3 with TRBJ1-2; 7 bases match TRBD1. CDR1 ENHRY and CDR2 SYGVKD come from the germline V gene. Trimming took 2 bases from V and 4 from J; bases not matched to a gene: 10. The CDR3 runs 16 residues. The DNA of the CDR3 is TGTGCCATCAGTGAGGAACCGGAGGGGGCTTTCTATGGCTACACCTTC. It is translated as CAISEEPEGAFYGYTF.

The rearrangement uses TRBV27 and TRBJ1-2, with 9 positions matching TRBD1. CDR3 size: 17 residues. The germline gives CDR1 MNHEY, CDR2 SMNVEV (reference sequence). V gave up 1 base and J gave up 6 bases; unmatched junction bases: 12. The CDR3 DNA is TGTGCCAGCAGTTTATTCAGGCCAGGGACAGGGAGGGATGGCTACACCTTC. Its protein product is CASSLFRPGTGRDGYTF.

The chain carries TRBV19 and TRBJ2-7; maybe TRBD2 (5 bases). Trimming cost V 2 bases and J 7 bases, with 12 bases left between them. Per the germline V gene, CDR1 is LNHDA and CDR2 is SQIVND (reference sequence). This CDR3 has 13 amino acids. Here the CDR3 reads CASSIFPTGEQYF. The DNA of the CDR3 is TGTGCCAGTAGTATATTTCCCACGGGGGAGCAGTACTTC.

The chain combines TRBV6-2 or TRBV6-3 with TRBJ2-7, with TRBD2 matching over 12 bases. The V gene's germline CDR1 is MNHEY and CDR2 SVGEGT. CDR3 length: 14 residues. Trimming took 6 bases from V and 5 from J; bases not matched to a gene: 5. CDR3 DNA sequence: TGTGCCAGCAGCCGACTAGCGGGAGAGGACGAGCAGTACTTC. Translating it yields CASSRLAGEDEQYF.

The chain carries TRBV6-5 and TRBJ2-7; no definite D call. CDR1 MNHEY and CDR2 SVGAGI come from the germline V gene. The CDR3 consists of 12 residues. Trimming took 6 bases from V and 5 from J, leaving 11 bases between them. The CDR3 spells CASSHLSDEQYF. As DNA, the CDR3 is TGTGCCAGCAGCCACCTATCCGACGAGCAGTACTTC.

This clone has just a few counts. The rearrangement joins TRBV12-3 or TRBV12-4 to TRBJ1-5; D gene ambiguous. This CDR3 has 11 residues. V gave up 3 bases and J gave up 6 bases, with 3 bases separating them. For the CDR3, the DNA is TGTGCCAGCAGTTTCGGTCAGCCCCAGCATTTT. This gives the protein CASSFGQPQHF.

This clone was recorded only once. V is TRBV4-2 and J is TRBJ2-2; 9 bases match TRBD1. Per germline, CDR1 LGHNA and CDR2 YNFKEQ. Germline trimming cut 4 bases from V and 7 bases from J; bases unmatched to any gene: 10. This CDR3 is 16 amino acids long. In nucleotides, the CDR3 is TGTGCCAGCAGCCCCCCGGACAGGGGTGTTGGCGGGGAGCTGTTTTTT. It yields the protein CASSPPDRGVGGELFF.

This rearrangement joins TRBV30 to TRBJ1-2, with D perhaps matching TRBD1 (6 bases). This CDR3 comprises 13 residues. Germline V lookup: CDR1 GTSNPN, CDR2 SVGIG (reference sequence). V was cut by 2 bases and J by 3 bases, with 10 bases left in between. CDR3 coding DNA: TGTGCCTGGAGTCCACAGGGTTACTATGGCTACACCTTC. This encodes CAWSPQGYYGYTF.

This clone was recorded a few times. The V and J genes are TRBV7-9 and TRBJ2-2, with D tentatively TRBD2 (6 bases). CDR3 length: 15 amino acids. Trimming removed 2 bases from V and 2 bases from J, with 9 bases in between. Germline V CDR1 and CDR2: SEHNR, FQNEAQ (reference sequence). CDR3 loop: CASSLLGGNTGELFF. CDR3 nucleotide sequence: TGTGCCAGCAGCTTATTGGGGGGAAACACCGGGGAGCTGTTTTTT.

CDR3 DNA: TGCGCCAGCAGCACGCCGGGACTACAAGAGACCCAGTACTTC. Protein product: CASSTPGLQETQYF. The V call is TRBV5-1, the J call TRBJ2-5; TRBD2 matches at 7 bases. The CDR3 runs 14 residues. Germline lookup yields CDR1 SGHRS and CDR2 YFSETQ. After removal of 4 bases from V and 2 bases from J, the junction contained 5 bases not matched to a gene.

The V call is TRBV13, the J call TRBJ1-1; 7 bases line up with TRBD1. Trimming at V came to 7 bases and at J to 1 base, leaving 12 bases not matched to a gene. The CDR3 consists of 16 residues. CDR1 and CDR2 from the germline V gene are PRHDT and FYEKMQ (reference sequence). The DNA of the CDR3 is TGTGCCAGCAACCCGGGAAGGGGGCGGGGGAACACTGAAGCTTTCTTT. Its translation is CASNPGRGRGNTEAFF.